This T cell receptor beta chain stems from a study of cytomegalovirus exposure and HLA in healthy donors. Germline CDR1 and CDR2: GTSNPN and SVGIG (reference sequence). The CDR3 totals 18 residues. V trimming: 0 bases; J trimming: 5 bases; junction bases outside the gene matches: 13. This clone came up once. The assay was immunoSEQ multiplex PCR, and TCRdb's table has in-frame clones only and misses some. The sample shows about 130,000 clones, about 94% of them seen only once. The sample comprised PBMCs. The receptor's source is a man younger than 35 in good health and CMV-seropositive. This chain uses TRBV30 with TRBJ2-7, with 13 bases matching TRBD2. CDR3 region: CAWSVSRTSGRSVHEQYF. CDR3 sequence (DNA): TGTGCCTGGAGTGTCTCCCGGACTAGCGGGAGAAGCGTCCACGAGCAGTACTTC.